By share, the clone carrying this T cell receptor beta chain counts as large. Its antigen is as yet unknown. Healthy Caucasians provided all donations. This specimen comes from a study of identical twins. This CDR3 contains 14 residues. The germline V gene has CDR1 ENHRY and CDR2 SYGVKD. V lost 2 bases, J lost 4 bases, and 10 bases lay in between. Carrying unique molecular identifiers, the cDNA also gained a universal primer site through template switching. TCRdb processed the 5' RACE reads anew with MiXCR; each CDR3 protein has one entry. The sample shows approximately 94,000 distinct CDR3 sequences, 5.9% of them seen only once. Overall study results and limits: Twin sharing of out-of-frame TCR alpha was underestimated by models in monozygotic pairs.

Sequenced sample: memory T cells sorted from blood. The sequence was obtained from a woman between 45 and 60 years old in good health. The chain recombines TRBV10-3 with TRBJ2-3, with D perhaps TRBD2 (5 bases). Here the CDR3 reads CAISEALDPDTQYF. CDR3 nucleotides: TGTGCCATCAGTGAGGCACTAGACCCAGATACGCAGTATTTT.